Reported below is one TCR beta chain. Method: immunoSEQ multiplex PCR; TCRdb's copy keeps in-frame clones and lacks some. Of 150,000 to 200,000 clones in the sample, roughly 88% were seen once. The data were obtained in a study of blood T cell repertoires in COVID-19. The CDR3 has 13 amino acids. Per germline, CDR1 LNHNV and CDR2 YYDKDF (reference sequence). V dropped 2 bases and J dropped 3; count of bases not matched to a gene: 1. Sample: peripheral blood. The receptor was isolated from a woman aged 80 or over with active or convalescent COVID-19. The rearrangement uses TRBV15 and TRBJ2-7, with 7 bases lining up with TRBD1. The CDR3 region is CATSRQGVYEQYF. CDR3 in DNA: TGTGCCACCAGCAGACAGGGGGTCTACGAGCAGTACTTC. Full variable domain (missing parts from reference TRBV15 and TRBJ2-7): DAMVIQNPRYQVTQFGKPVTLSCSQTLNHNVMYWYQQKSSQAPKLLFHYYDKDFNNEADTPDNFQSRRPNTSFCFLDIRSPGLGDTAMYLCATSRQGVYEQYFGPGTRLTVT.